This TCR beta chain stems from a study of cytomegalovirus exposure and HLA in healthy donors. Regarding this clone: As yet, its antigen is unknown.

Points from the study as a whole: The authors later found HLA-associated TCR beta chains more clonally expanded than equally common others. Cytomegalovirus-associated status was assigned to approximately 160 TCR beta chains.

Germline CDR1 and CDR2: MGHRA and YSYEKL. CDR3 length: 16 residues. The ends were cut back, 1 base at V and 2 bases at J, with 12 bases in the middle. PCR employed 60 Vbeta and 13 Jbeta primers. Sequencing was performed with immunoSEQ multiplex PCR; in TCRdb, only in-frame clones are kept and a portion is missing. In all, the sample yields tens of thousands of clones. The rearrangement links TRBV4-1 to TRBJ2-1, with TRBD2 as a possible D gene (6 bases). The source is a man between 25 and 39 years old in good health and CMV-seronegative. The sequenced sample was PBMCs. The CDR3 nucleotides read TGCGCCAGCAGCCAAGTGAGGGAGGTAACCTACAATGAGCAGTTCTTC. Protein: CASSQVREVTYNEQFF.